Sequencing of this T cell receptor (beta chain) was carried out in a study of blood T cells in healthy people across ages. Findings and caveats of the study: When set beside aged donors, long-lived donors presented more naive CD4+ cells and higher diversity. Diversity figures based on one million T cells were deemed too low.

A sample-barcoded 5' primer and a J-beta primer mix were used in a second PCR of roughly 7 to 11 cycles. The template-switch adaptor was a 5' adaptor with 12 random nucleotides. It tagged each cDNA molecule. MiXCR, run by TCRdb on the 5' RACE reads, gives a single entry per CDR3 protein. The repertoire consists of 1.5 million to 2 million distinct CDR3 sequences, with about 28% occurring once and the leading ten covering about 8%. This CDR3 region has 16 residues. V trimming: 5 bases; J trimming: 5 bases; junction bases outside the gene matches: 8. CDR1 is SEHNR, CDR2 FQNEAQ, per germline (reference sequence). Concerning this clonotype itself: Its antigen is still unknown.

This chain links TRBV7-9 with TRBJ2-5; 13 bases agree with TRBD2. The source material was blood. The clonotype was recovered from a woman in her 30s in good health. CDR3 in amino acids: CASSTGLAGATETQYF. The CDR3 bases are TGTGCCAGCAGCACCGGACTAGCGGGGGCGACGGAGACCCAGTACTTC.